The table lists the clone carrying this TCR beta chain with many counts. The sample comes from a study of molecular identifiers for immune sequencing clone quantification. Germline V gives CDR1 GTSNPN, CDR2 SVGIG (reference sequence). Trimming took 1 base from V and 3 from J; bases not matched to a gene: 1. The CDR3 consists of 14 residues. As CD8+CD4-CCR7+CD45RA+ cells, naive CD8 T cells were sorted. Each CDR3 protein is one row after TCRdb ran MiXCR on the PCR reads. The top ten clones hold 0.74% of a sample with approximately 320,000 distinct CDR3 sequences, about 22% of them seen once. This chain connects TRBV30 to TRBJ2-3, with 10 nucleotides matching TRBD2. The sequence was obtained from a human donor in good health. Some libraries in this study had Jurkat cell RNA spiked in. Sequenced sample: naive CD8+ T cells from blood, with Jurkat cell RNA spiked in. Sample subset: FACS-sorted CD8+CD4-CCR7+CD45RA+ naive T cells. The CDR3: CAWSGAGGTDTQYF. Written as DNA, the CDR3 is TGTGCCTGGAGTGGAGCGGGAGGGACAGATACGCAGTATTTT.